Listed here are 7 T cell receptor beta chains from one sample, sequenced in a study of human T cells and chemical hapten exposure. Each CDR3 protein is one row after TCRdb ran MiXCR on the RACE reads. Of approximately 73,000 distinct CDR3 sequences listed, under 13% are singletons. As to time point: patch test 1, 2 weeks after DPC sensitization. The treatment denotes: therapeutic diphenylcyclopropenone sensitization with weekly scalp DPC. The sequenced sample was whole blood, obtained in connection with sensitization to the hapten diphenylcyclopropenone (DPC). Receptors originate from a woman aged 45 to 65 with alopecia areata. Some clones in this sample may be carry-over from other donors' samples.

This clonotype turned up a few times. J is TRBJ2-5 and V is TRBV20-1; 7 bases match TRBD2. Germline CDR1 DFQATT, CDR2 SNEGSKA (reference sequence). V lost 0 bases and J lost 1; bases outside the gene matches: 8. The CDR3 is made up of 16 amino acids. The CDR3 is CSARDVGGGPQETQYF. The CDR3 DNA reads TGCAGTGCTAGAGATGTGGGGGGGGGTCCCCAAGAGACCCAGTACTTC.

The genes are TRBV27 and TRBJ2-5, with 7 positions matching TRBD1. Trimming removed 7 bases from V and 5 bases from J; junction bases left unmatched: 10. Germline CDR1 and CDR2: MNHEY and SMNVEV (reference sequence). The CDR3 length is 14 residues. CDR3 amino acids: CASTRAGGVETQYF. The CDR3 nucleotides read TGTGCCAGCACCCGGGCAGGGGGAGTCGAGACCCAGTACTTC.

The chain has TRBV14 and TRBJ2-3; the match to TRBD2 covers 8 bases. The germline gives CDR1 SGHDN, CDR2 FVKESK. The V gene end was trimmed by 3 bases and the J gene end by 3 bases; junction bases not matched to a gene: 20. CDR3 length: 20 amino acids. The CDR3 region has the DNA TGTGCCAGCAGCCAGGCCCTAAGGGCTAGCCGCGGGAGGTGGACAGATACGCAGTATTTT. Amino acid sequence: CASSQALRASRGRWTDTQYF.

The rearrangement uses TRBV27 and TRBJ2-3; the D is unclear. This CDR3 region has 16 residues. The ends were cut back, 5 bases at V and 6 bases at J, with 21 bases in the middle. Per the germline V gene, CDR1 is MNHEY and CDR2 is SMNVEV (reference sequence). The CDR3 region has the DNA TGTGCCAGCAGTAGAGGACCCCCTTTGGGGTGGGATACGCAGTATTTT. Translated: CASSRGPPLGWDTQYF.

CDR3 amino acids: CASGDYRTQYF. The CDR3, as DNA: TGTGCCAGCGGAGATTACAGGACCCAGTACTTC. The chain employs TRBV6-6 and TRBJ2-5; D is ambiguous. Germline assignment: CDR1 MNHNY and CDR2 SVGAGI (reference sequence). This CDR3 has 11 residues. The ends were cut back, 8 bases at V and 7 bases at J, with 11 bases in the middle.

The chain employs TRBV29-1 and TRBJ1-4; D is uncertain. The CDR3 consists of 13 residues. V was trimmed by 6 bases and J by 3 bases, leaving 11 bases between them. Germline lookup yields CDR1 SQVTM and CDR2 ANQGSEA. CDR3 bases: TGCAGCGTCCCCGGCATCGCTAATGAAAAACTGTTTTTT. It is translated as CSVPGIANEKLFF.

The CDR3 here is CASSLGTSGSTDTQYF. CDR3 nucleotide sequence: TGTGCCAGCAGCTTAGGTACTAGCGGGAGCACAGATACGCAGTATTTT. The J gene is TRBJ2-3, the V gene TRBV7-9; 9 nucleotides line up with TRBD2. The CDR3 loop spans 16 amino acids. J gave up 0 bases and V 1 base, and 2 bases lay outside the gene matches. Germline V gene lookup returns CDR1 SEHNR and CDR2 FQNEAQ (reference sequence).